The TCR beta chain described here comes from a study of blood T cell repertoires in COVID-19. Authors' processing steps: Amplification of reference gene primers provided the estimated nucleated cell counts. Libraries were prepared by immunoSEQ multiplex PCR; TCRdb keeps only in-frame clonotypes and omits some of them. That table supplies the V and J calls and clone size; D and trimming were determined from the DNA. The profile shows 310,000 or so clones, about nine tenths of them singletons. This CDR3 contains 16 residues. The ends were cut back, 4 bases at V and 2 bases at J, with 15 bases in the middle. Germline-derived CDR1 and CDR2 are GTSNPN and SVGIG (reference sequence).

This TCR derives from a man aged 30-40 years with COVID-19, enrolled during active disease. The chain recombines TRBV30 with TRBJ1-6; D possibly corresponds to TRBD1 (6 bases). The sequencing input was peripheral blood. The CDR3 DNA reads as TGTGCCTGGAAACAGGGACGGGGTGCCTATAATTCACCCCTCCACTTT. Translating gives CAWKQGRGAYNSPLHF. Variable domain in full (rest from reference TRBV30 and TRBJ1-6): SQTIHQWPATLVQPVGSPLSLECTVEGTSNPNLYWYRQAAGRGLQLLFYSVGIGQISSEVPQNLSASRPQDRQFILSSKKLLLSDSGFYLCAWKQGRGAYNSPLHFGNGTRLTVT.